The sequence of this T cell receptor (beta chain) was determined in a study of circulating and synovial CD4+ cells in juvenile arthritis. Notes on the study in general: Bulk blood CD4 samples held at least an order of magnitude more or fewer genomes than CPL.

Generated by immunoSEQ multiplex PCR, the TCRdb table keeps only in-frame clones and is missing some. The data contain about 34,000 clones, roughly 96% of them singletons. Note on this clone: Its antigen is not identified.

Sequenced sample: CD4+ T cells from blood. The TCR originated in a human donor with juvenile idiopathic arthritis.

This CDR3 is CASSLLAFPGSPLHF. DNA for the CDR3: TGTGCCAGCAGTTTATTGGCTTTTCCGGGTTCACCCCTCCACTTT. The J gene is TRBJ1-6, the V gene TRBV27; D unclear. Germline V CDR1 and CDR2: MNHEY, SMNVEV (reference sequence). V lost 1 base and J 9 bases, leaving 13 bases between the germline ends. The CDR3 has 15 residues.